This TCR beta chain was documented in a study of beta chain features in type 1 diabetes. Study-wide findings and caveats: Moderate but significant shortening of TCRB CDR3s was recorded in all four CD4+ subsets from Type 1 diabetes patients.

The entirety of the isolated RNA underwent reverse transcription, so expressed TCRB transcripts were sequenced. Only in-frame clones appear in the TCRdb table, and some are missing; sequencing was by immunoSEQ multiplex PCR. The repertoire holds a few hundred thousand clones, around 16% seen once, with approximately 0.086% in the top ten. The CDR3 length is 17 residues. From germline, CDR1 is SGHDN and CDR2 FVKESK. V lost 3 bases to trimming and J lost 0 bases, with 14 bases between them. Worth noting for this clone: Its antigen is currently unknown.

Sequences were obtained from naive CD4+ T cells from blood. The chain uses TRBV14 and TRBJ2-2, with D possibly matching TRBD1 (5 bases). This sequence originates from a man aged 25-45 years with type 1 diabetes. CDR3 in DNA: TGTGCCAGCAGCCAGAAACGAAAGGGGACGAACACCGGGGAGCTGTTTTTT. Amino acid sequence: CASSQKRKGTNTGELFF.